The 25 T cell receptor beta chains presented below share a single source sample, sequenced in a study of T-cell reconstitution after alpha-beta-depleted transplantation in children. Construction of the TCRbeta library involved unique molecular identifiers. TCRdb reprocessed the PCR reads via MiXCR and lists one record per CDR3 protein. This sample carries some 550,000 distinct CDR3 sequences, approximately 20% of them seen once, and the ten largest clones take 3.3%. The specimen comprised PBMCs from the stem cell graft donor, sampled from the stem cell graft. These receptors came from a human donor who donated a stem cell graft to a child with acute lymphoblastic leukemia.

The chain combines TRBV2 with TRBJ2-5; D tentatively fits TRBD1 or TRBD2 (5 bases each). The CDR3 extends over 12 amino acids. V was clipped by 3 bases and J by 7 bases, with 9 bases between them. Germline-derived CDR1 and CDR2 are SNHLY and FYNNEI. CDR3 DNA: TGTGCCAGCAGTGATCATGGGGGGACCCAGTACTTC. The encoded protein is CASSDHGGTQYF.

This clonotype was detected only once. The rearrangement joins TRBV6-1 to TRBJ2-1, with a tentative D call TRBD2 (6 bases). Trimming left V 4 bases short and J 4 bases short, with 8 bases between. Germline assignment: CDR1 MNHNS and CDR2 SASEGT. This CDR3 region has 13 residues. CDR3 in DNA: TGTGCCAGCAGTGGGGGACTGTACAATGAGCAGTTCTTC. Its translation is CASSGGLYNEQFF.

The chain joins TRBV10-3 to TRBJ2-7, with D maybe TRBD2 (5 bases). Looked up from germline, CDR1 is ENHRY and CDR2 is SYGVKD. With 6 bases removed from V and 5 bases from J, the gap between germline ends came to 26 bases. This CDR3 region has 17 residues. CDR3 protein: CAIRQRGISSENHEQYF. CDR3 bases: TGTGCCATCAGACAGAGAGGGATCTCCTCGGAAAATCACGAGCAGTACTTC.

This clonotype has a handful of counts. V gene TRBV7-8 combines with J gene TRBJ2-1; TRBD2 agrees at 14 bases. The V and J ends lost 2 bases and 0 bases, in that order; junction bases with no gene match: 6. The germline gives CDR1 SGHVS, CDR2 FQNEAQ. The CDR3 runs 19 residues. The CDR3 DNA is TGTGCCAGCAGCTTATTAAGACTAGCGGGAGGGAGCTCCTACAATGAGCAGTTCTTC. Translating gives CASSLLRLAGGSSYNEQFF.

The CDR3 protein is CASSGLAGANTGELFF. In nucleotides, the CDR3 is TGCGCCAGCAGCGGACTAGCGGGAGCGAACACCGGGGAGCTGTTTTTT. The chain joins TRBV4-1 to TRBJ2-2; 13 bases line up with TRBD2. The CDR3 loop spans 16 amino acids. Trimming cost V 5 bases and J 0 bases; bases outside gene matches: 0. Germline assignment: CDR1 MGHRA and CDR2 YSYEKL.

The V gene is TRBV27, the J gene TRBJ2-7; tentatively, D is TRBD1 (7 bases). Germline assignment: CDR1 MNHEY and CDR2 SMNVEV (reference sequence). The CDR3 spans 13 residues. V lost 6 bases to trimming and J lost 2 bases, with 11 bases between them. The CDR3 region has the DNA TGTGCCAGCAGCGTCAGGGGGGCCTACGAGCAGTACTTC. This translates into CASSVRGAYEQYF.

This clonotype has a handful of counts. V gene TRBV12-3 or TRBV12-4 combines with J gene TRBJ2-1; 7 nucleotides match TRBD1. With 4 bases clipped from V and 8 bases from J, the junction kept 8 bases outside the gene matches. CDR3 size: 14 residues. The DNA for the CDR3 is TGTGCCAGCAGTTCCTGGGACAGACCCCATGAGCAGTTCTTC. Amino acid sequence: CASSSWDRPHEQFF.

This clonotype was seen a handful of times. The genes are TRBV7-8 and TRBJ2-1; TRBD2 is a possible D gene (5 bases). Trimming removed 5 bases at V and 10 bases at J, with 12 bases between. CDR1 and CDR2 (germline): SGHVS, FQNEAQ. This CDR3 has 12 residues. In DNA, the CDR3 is TGTGCCAGCAGCCCAAGAGGGTACGAGCAGTTCTTC. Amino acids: CASSPRGYEQFF.

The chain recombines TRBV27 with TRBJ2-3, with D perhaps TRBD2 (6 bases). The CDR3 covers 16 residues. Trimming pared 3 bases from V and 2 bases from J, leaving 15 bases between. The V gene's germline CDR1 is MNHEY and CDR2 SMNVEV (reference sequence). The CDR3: CASSFLSGGDTDTQYF. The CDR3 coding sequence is TGTGCCAGCAGTTTCCTTAGCGGAGGGGACACAGATACGCAGTATTTT.

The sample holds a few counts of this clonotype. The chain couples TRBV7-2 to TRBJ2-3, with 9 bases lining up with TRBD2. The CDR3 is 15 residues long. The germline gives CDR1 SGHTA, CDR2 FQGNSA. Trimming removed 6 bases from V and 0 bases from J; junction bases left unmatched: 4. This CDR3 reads CASRTSGHSTDTQYF. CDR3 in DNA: TGTGCCAGCAGAACTAGCGGGCATAGCACAGATACGCAGTATTTT.

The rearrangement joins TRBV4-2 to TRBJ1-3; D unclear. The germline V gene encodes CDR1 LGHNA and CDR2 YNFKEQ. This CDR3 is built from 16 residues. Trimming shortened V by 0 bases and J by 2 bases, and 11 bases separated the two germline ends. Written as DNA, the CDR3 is TGTGCCAGCAGCCAAGATCACGGGCGTACTGGAAACACCATATATTTT. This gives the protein CASSQDHGRTGNTIYF.

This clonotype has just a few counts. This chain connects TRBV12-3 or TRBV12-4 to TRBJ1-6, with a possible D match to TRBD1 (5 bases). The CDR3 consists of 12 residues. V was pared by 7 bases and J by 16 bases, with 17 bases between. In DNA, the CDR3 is TGTGCCAGCACCCTCGGGGGAAAGGGGCTCCACTTT. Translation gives CASTLGGKGLHF.

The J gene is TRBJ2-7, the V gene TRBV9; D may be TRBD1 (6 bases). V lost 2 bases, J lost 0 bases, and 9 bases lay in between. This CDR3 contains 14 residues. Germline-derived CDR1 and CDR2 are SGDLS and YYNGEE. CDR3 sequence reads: CASSVTGTSYEQYF. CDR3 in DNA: TGTGCCAGCAGCGTCACAGGGACCTCCTACGAGCAGTACTTC.

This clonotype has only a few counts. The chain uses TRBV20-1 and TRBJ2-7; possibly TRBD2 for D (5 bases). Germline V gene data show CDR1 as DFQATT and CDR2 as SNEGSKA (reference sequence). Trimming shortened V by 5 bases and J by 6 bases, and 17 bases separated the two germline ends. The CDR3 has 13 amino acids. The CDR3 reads CSASSGKAGEQYF. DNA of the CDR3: TGCAGTGCTTCATCCGGGAAGGCCGGCGAGCAGTACTTC.

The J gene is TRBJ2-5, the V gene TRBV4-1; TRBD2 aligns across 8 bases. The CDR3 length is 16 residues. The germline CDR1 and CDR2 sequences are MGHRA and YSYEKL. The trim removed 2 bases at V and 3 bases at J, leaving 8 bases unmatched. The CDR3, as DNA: TGCGCCAGCAGCCAACCCCAGACTAGCGTCAAAGAGACCCAGTACTTC. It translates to CASSQPQTSVKETQYF.

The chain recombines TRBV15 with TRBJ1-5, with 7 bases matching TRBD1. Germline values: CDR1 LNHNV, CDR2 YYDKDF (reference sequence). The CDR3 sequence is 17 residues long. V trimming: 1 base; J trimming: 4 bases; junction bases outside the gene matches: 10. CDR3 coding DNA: TGTGCCACCAGCAGAGGTTCAGGACAGGTGAGGAATCAGCCCCAGCATTTT. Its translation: CATSRGSGQVRNQPQHF.

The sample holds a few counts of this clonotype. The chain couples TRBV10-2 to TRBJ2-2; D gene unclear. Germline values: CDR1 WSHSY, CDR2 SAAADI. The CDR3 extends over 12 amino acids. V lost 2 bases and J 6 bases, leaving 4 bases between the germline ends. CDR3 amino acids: CASSEGPGELFF. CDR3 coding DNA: TGCGCCAGCAGTGAGGGGCCCGGGGAGCTGTTTTTT.

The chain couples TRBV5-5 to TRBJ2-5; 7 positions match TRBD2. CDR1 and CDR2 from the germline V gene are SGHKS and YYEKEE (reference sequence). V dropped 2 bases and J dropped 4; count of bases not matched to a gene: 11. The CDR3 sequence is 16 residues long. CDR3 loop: CASSLMGAGSVETQYF. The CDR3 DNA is TGTGCCAGCAGCTTAATGGGAGCGGGATCTGTAGAGACCCAGTACTTC.

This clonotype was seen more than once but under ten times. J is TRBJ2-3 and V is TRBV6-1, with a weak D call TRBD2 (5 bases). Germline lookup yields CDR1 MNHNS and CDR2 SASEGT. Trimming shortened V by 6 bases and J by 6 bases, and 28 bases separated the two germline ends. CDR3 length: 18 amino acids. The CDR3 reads CASRRLTPSGPPADTQYF. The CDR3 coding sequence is TGTGCCAGCAGACGACTTACGCCCAGCGGACCCCCGGCGGATACGCAGTATTTT.

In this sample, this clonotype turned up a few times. The CDR3 spells CASSQNPGGGGTQYF. In DNA form, the CDR3 reads TGTGCCAGCAGCCAAAACCCGGGAGGCGGCGGGACCCAGTACTTC. This chain connects TRBV4-2 to TRBJ2-5; the match to TRBD2 covers 7 bases. The CDR3 extends over 15 amino acids. The germline CDR1 and CDR2 sequences are LGHNA and YNFKEQ. V lost 2 bases and J lost 7; bases outside the gene matches: 10.

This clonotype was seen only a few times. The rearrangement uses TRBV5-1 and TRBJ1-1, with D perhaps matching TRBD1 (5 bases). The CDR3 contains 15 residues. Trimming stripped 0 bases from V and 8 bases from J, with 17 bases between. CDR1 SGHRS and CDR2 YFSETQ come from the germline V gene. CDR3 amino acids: CASSLAAGYGMEAFF. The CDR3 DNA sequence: TGCGCCAGCAGCTTGGCTGCAGGGTATGGTATGGAAGCTTTCTTT.

DNA of the CDR3: TGCGCCAGCAGCCAAGACCCCGGGACAGGGGCTTCCTACGAGCAGTACTTC. Its translation is CASSQDPGTGASYEQYF. The V gene is TRBV4-1, the J gene TRBJ2-7; 10 bases map to TRBD1. Germline CDR1 is MGHRA and CDR2 is YSYEKL. The CDR3 runs 17 residues. V dropped 0 bases and J dropped 1; count of bases not matched to a gene: 6.

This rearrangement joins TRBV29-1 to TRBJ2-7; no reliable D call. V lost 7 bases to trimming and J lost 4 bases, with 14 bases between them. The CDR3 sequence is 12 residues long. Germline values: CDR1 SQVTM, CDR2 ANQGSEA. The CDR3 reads CSAATPSYEQYF. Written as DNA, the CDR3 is TGCAGCGCTGCGACACCTTCTTACGAGCAGTACTTC.

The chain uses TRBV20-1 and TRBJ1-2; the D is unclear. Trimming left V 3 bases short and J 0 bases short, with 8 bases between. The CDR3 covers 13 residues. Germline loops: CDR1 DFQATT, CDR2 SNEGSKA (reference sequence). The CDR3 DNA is TGCAGTGCTAGTTTGGCAGCTAACTATGGCTACACCTTC. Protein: CSASLAANYGYTF.

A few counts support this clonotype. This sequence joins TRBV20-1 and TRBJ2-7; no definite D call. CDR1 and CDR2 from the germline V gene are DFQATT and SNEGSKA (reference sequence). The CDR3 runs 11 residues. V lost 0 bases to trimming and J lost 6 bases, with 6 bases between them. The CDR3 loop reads CSARDLSEQYF. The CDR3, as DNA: TGCAGTGCTAGAGATCTTAGCGAGCAGTACTTC.